Shown below are 29 T cell receptor beta chains from a single sample sequenced in a study of pediatric ulcerative colitis. This table comes from immunoSEQ multiplex PCR, and its TCRdb copy is limited to in-frame clones, with some not included. The table includes some 43,000 clones, 60% to 85% detected once. During colonoscopy, one to two rectal pinch biopsies were collected. Sequencing was done on a sample of gut tissue. The receptors come from a girl between 5 and 17 years old with moderate ulcerative colitis.

The J gene is TRBJ2-2, the V gene TRBV5-1, with D perhaps matching TRBD2 (5 bases). There are 17 residues in the CDR3. Trimming removed 1 base at V and 1 base at J, with 14 bases between. The germline gives CDR1 SGHRS, CDR2 YFSETQ. CDR3 coding DNA: TGCGCCAGCAGCTTGAACGCCCCGGGGAGGAACACCGGGGAGCTGTTTTTT. Protein product: CASSLNAPGRNTGELFF.

CDR3 DNA sequence: TGTGCCAGCAGCAGGACAGGGGAGGACGGCTACACCTTC. Translating gives CASSRTGEDGYTF. V gene TRBV5-6 combines with J gene TRBJ1-2; 9 nucleotides match TRBD1. Germline V gene data show CDR1 as SGHDT and CDR2 as YYEEEE. The CDR3 is 13 residues long. The V gene end was trimmed by 4 bases and the J gene end by 8 bases; junction bases not matched to a gene: 6.

This chain uses TRBV4-2 with TRBJ2-2, with a tentative D call TRBD2 (6 bases). V was trimmed by 1 base and J by 5 bases, leaving 11 bases between them. The CDR3 contains 15 residues. Germline loops: CDR1 LGHNA, CDR2 YNFKEQ. The CDR3 DNA reads TGTGCCAGCAGCCAAGCAGAGGGAGGAACCGGGGAGCTGTTTTTT. This gives the protein CASSQAEGGTGELFF.

This sequence joins TRBV19 and TRBJ2-7; 7 bases line up with TRBD2. The V gene's germline CDR1 is LNHDA and CDR2 SQIVND (reference sequence). Trimming at V came to 3 bases and at J to 6 bases, leaving 8 bases not matched to a gene. This CDR3 contains 14 residues. CDR3 in DNA: TGTGCCAGTAGTATGGTGGCGGGAGTGTCCGAGCAGTACTTC. This gives the protein CASSMVAGVSEQYF.

The gene calls are TRBV19 and TRBJ2-2; D remains ambiguous. Trimming pared 7 bases from V and 0 bases from J, leaving 12 bases between. The CDR3 loop spans 15 amino acids. Germline V gene sequence: CDR1 LNHDA, CDR2 SQIVND (reference sequence). The CDR3 nucleotides read TGTGCCAGTATCGCTGCCCTTTCGAACACCGGGGAGCTGTTTTTT. This codes for CASIAALSNTGELFF.

The chain uses TRBV5-6 and TRBJ2-2; D may be TRBD2 (6 bases). Germline V gene lookup returns CDR1 SGHDT and CDR2 YYEEEE. The ends were cut back, 0 bases at V and 0 bases at J, with 15 bases in the middle. The CDR3 runs 18 residues. CDR3 residues: CASSLAGAGSPNTGELFF. CDR3 DNA: TGTGCCAGCAGCTTGGCCGGCGCGGGAAGCCCGAACACCGGGGAGCTGTTTTTT.

This rearrangement joins TRBV30 to TRBJ2-2; maybe TRBD2 (6 bases). V shed 4 bases and J shed 1 base, with 10 bases lying between them. The CDR3 has 14 amino acids. CDR1 and CDR2 from the germline V gene are GTSNPN and SVGIG (reference sequence). Here the CDR3 DNA reads TGTGCCTGGACGGGACTCAGGAACACCGGGGAGCTGTTTTTT. This translates into CAWTGLRNTGELFF.

The CDR3 DNA reads TGTGCCAGCAGTGAGGGACTACGCGCCTACGAGCAGTACTTC. Protein sequence: CASSEGLRAYEQYF. V and J are TRBV25-1 and TRBJ2-7; 7 bases fit TRBD2. With 3 bases clipped from V and 2 bases from J, the junction kept 4 bases outside the gene matches. This CDR3 is 14 amino acids long. CDR1 is MGHDK, CDR2 SYGVNS, per germline.

This clone was seen once. This chain links TRBV28 with TRBJ2-7, with D possibly TRBD2 on 6 matching bases. The CDR3 totals 14 residues. Germline V lookup: CDR1 MDHEN, CDR2 SYDVKM. The V and J ends lost 2 bases and 3 bases respectively, with 11 bases between them. The CDR3 here is CASSLLAGFYEQYF. The CDR3 DNA follows: TGTGCCAGCAGTTTACTCGCGGGGTTCTACGAGCAGTACTTC.

The chain has TRBV9 and TRBJ1-1; D perhaps matches TRBD1 (5 bases). Trimming removed 0 bases from V and 9 bases from J, with 15 bases in between. The CDR3 is 14 residues long. Germline V gene lookup returns CDR1 SGDLS and CDR2 YYNGEE. CDR3 DNA: TGTGCCAGCAGCGTAGAATATAAGGGGACCCAAGCTTTCTTT. As protein: CASSVEYKGTQAFF. Filled out from reference TRBV9 and TRBJ1-1, the complete variable domain reads DSGVTQTPKHLITATGQRVTLRCSPRSGDLSVYWYQQSLDQGLQFLIQYYNGEERAKGNILERFSAQQFPDLHSELNLSSLELGDSALYFCASSVEYKGTQAFFGQGTRLTVV.

The genes are TRBV5-8 and TRBJ2-3, with 9 nucleotides matching TRBD1. CDR1 is SGHTS and CDR2 is YDEGEE in the germline V gene. Trimming took 3 bases from V and 0 from J; bases not matched to a gene: 2. This CDR3 comprises 15 residues. The CDR3 DNA sequence: TGTGCCAGCAGCTGGGGGACAGGGAGCACAGATACGCAGTATTTT. Encoded protein: CASSWGTGSTDTQYF.

The chain carries TRBV4-1 and TRBJ1-6; D call uncertain. This CDR3 comprises 16 residues. V dropped 3 bases and J dropped 0 bases, with 9 bases sitting between them. The germline V gene has CDR1 MGHRA and CDR2 YSYEKL. CDR3 sequence (DNA): TGCGCCAGCAGCCACGACCGGGCCTCCTATAATTCACCCCTCCACTTT. Protein product: CASSHDRASYNSPLHF.

This clone was picked up one time. This CDR3 is CSVDRVAGGGTDTQYF. CDR3 DNA sequence: TGCAGCGTTGACCGGGTAGCGGGAGGAGGCACAGATACGCAGTATTTT. The chain uses TRBV29-1 and TRBJ2-3; 10 positions match TRBD2. The CDR3 spans 16 residues. The germline V gene encodes CDR1 SQVTM and CDR2 ANQGSEA. The V and J ends lost 3 bases and 1 base, in that order; junction bases with no gene match: 7.

The chain has TRBV2 and TRBJ2-2; D remains ambiguous. Trimming took 1 base from V and 5 from J, leaving 5 bases between them. CDR1 and CDR2 from the germline V gene are SNHLY and FYNNEI. There are 13 residues in the CDR3. This CDR3 is CASSEGWTGELFF. As DNA, the CDR3 is TGTGCCAGCAGTGAAGGGTGGACCGGGGAGCTGTTTTTT.

In this sample, this clone turned up once. The chain employs TRBV29-1 and TRBJ1-1, with D tentatively TRBD1 (6 bases). Per germline, CDR1 SQVTM and CDR2 ANQGSEA. Trimming left V 4 bases short and J 1 base short, with 10 bases between. This CDR3 is built from 13 residues. DNA for the CDR3: TGCAGCGTTGCGGGGGGGCGGAACACTGAAGCTTTCTTT. It codes for CSVAGGRNTEAFF. Combining the CDR3 with reference TRBV29-1 and TRBJ1-1 gives the whole variable domain SAVISQKPSRDICQRGTSLTIQCQVDSQVTMMFWYRQQPGQSLTLIATANQGSEATYESGFVIDKFPISRPNLTFSTLTVSNMSPEDSSIYLCSVAGGRNTEAFFGQGTRLTVV.

This clone has a single count. J is TRBJ2-1 and V is TRBV29-1; maybe TRBD2 (5 bases). CDR3 length: 12 amino acids. V lost 7 bases to trimming and J lost 9 bases, with 16 bases between them. Germline CDR1 SQVTM, CDR2 ANQGSEA. The CDR3 reads CSALDSDVEQFF. The DNA of the CDR3 is TGCAGCGCCCTGGACTCAGATGTTGAGCAGTTCTTC.

The chain links TRBV2 to TRBJ1-2, with TRBD1 matching 7 bases. CDR1 and CDR2 from the germline V gene are SNHLY and FYNNEI. Trimming removed 6 bases from V and 1 base from J; junction bases left unmatched: 8. CDR3 length: 15 residues. The CDR3 coding sequence is TGTGCCAGCAGGGGGGACAGTGAGATTAACTATGGCTACACCTTC. Its translation is CASRGDSEINYGYTF.

This chain uses TRBV7-8 with TRBJ1-2, with D unclear. Germline V gene data show CDR1 as SGHVS and CDR2 as FQNEAQ. The CDR3 covers 10 residues. V was shortened by 6 bases and J by 5 bases, with 4 bases between the two germline ends. The CDR3 spells CASRSYGYTF. In DNA form, the CDR3 reads TGTGCCAGCAGGTCATATGGCTACACCTTC.

The rearrangement joins TRBV7-2 to TRBJ2-1, with D hard to call. Per the germline V gene, CDR1 is SGHTA and CDR2 is FQGNSA. The ends were cut back, 1 base at V and 5 bases at J, with 6 bases in the middle. The CDR3 length is 13 residues. This CDR3 is CASSLDLNNEQFF. The CDR3 DNA is TGTGCCAGCAGCTTAGACCTGAACAATGAGCAGTTCTTC.

The chain is built from TRBV5-6 and TRBJ2-2, with unresolved D. Germline-derived CDR1 and CDR2 are SGHDT and YYEEEE. The CDR3 is 14 amino acids. Trimming removed 4 bases at V and 2 bases at J, with 9 bases between. Here the CDR3 DNA reads TGTGCCAGCAGCATGGCAGTCAACACCGGGGAGCTGTTTTTT. This gives the protein CASSMAVNTGELFF. Looking up the rest from reference TRBV5-6 and TRBJ2-2 gives the full variable domain: DAGVTQSPTHLIKTRGQQVTLRCSPKSGHDTVSWYQQALGQGPQFIFQYYEEEERQRGNFPDRFSGHQFPNYSSELNVNALLLGDSALYLCASSMAVNTGELFFGEGSRLTVL.

V gene TRBV4-1 combines with J gene TRBJ2-7; tentatively, D is TRBD1 or TRBD2 (5 bases each). The CDR3 totals 15 residues. V lost 1 base, J lost 8 bases, and 18 bases lay in between. Looked up from germline, CDR1 is MGHRA and CDR2 is YSYEKL. The CDR3 DNA follows: TGCGCCAGCAGCCAAGGACCTTGGGCAGGGAGTCAGCAGTACTTC. Its protein product is CASSQGPWAGSQQYF.

The CDR3 spells CASSHRLAGGDEQFF. The CDR3 region has the DNA TGTGCCAGCAGCCACAGACTAGCGGGGGGTGATGAGCAGTTCTTC. J is TRBJ2-1 and V is TRBV5-4; TRBD2 agrees at 13 bases. With V trimmed by 4 bases and J by 8 bases, 6 bases remained unmatched. In germline, CDR1 is SGHNT, CDR2 YYREEE (reference sequence). The CDR3 spans 15 residues.

The V call is TRBV2, the J call TRBJ2-3, with D perhaps assigned TRBD1 or TRBD2 (7 bases each). The germline V gene encodes CDR1 SNHLY and CDR2 FYNNEI. V lost 6 bases and J 6 bases, leaving 16 bases between the germline ends. There are 14 residues in the CDR3. The CDR3 is CASSSLRGGDTQYF. The CDR3, as DNA: TGTGCCAGCAGCAGTCTCAGGGGGGGGGATACGCAGTATTTT. The whole variable domain, remainder taken from reference TRBV2 and TRBJ2-3, is EPEVTQTPSHQVTQMGQEVILRCVPISNHLYFYWYRQILGQKVEFLVSFYNNEISEKSEIFDDQFSVERPDGSNFTLKIRSTKLEDSAMYFCASSSLRGGDTQYFGPGTRLTVL.

The V gene is TRBV6-5, the J gene TRBJ1-2, with D unresolved. Between the trimmed V and J ends, which lost 0 bases and 5 bases, there was a span of 13 bases. Germline CDR1 is MNHEY and CDR2 is SVGAGI. This CDR3 has 15 amino acids. The CDR3 reads CASSYSWDMGYGYTF. Written as DNA, the CDR3 is TGTGCCAGCAGTTACTCGTGGGATATGGGGTATGGCTACACCTTC.

This chain uses TRBV2 with TRBJ2-1; tentative D call: TRBD1 (5 bases). CDR1 SNHLY and CDR2 FYNNEI come from the germline V gene. The CDR3 extends over 12 amino acids. V lost 6 bases and J 9 bases, leaving 12 bases between the germline ends. The CDR3 is CASRIGVSEQFF. The CDR3 DNA sequence: TGTGCCAGCAGGATAGGGGTCAGTGAGCAGTTCTTC.

The chain employs TRBV11-2 and TRBJ1-1; TRBD1 matches 8 bases. J gave up 8 bases and V 5 bases, and 13 bases lay outside the gene matches. The germline V gene has CDR1 SGHAT and CDR2 FQNNGV. This CDR3 has 15 amino acids. Here the CDR3 DNA reads TGTGCCAGCAGCCCATTGGACAGGGATCGAGGGGAAGCTTTCTTT. Protein product: CASSPLDRDRGEAFF.

The V gene is TRBV7-9, the J gene TRBJ2-2; 7 bases are a match to TRBD2. Germline V CDR1 and CDR2: SEHNR, FQNEAQ (reference sequence). This CDR3 is 14 amino acids long. V lost 5 bases and J lost 4; bases outside the gene matches: 4. CDR3 nucleotides: TGTGCCAGCAGCACCCTAGCGGCCACCGGGGAGCTGTTTTTT. This translates into CASSTLAATGELFF.

The chain combines TRBV7-8 with TRBJ2-1; the match to TRBD2 covers 15 bases. The junction had 12 bases not matched to a gene; V was cut back by 4 bases and J by 8 bases. CDR3 length equals 18 residues. The germline CDR1 and CDR2 sequences are SGHVS and FQNEAQ. The CDR3 DNA reads as TGTGCCAGCAGCTCAAGGACTAGCGGGAGGGCCCACAACCATGAGCAGTTCTTC. Protein product: CASSSRTSGRAHNHEQFF.

The rearrangement joins TRBV7-2 to TRBJ2-1, with 7 bases identical to TRBD1. V lost 2 bases to trimming and J lost 10 bases; unmatched junction nucleotides: 5. Germline V gives CDR1 SGHTA, CDR2 FQGNSA. The CDR3 length is 13 residues. The chain's CDR3 is CASSLTGAQEQFF. The CDR3 DNA is TGTGCCAGCAGCTTAACAGGGGCGCAGGAGCAGTTCTTC.